These 21 T cell receptor beta chains were all obtained from the same sample, sequenced in a study of cytomegalovirus exposure and HLA in healthy donors. PCR used 60 Vbeta primers and 13 Jbeta primers. Libraries were prepared by immunoSEQ multiplex PCR; TCRdb keeps only in-frame clonotypes and omits some of them. Seen here are approximately 240,000 clones, 75% to 85% observed once, and the top ten hold roughly 2.5%. The sequencing sample was made of PBMCs. The receptors stem from a woman aged 55-70 years in good health and CMV-seropositive.

The table lists this clone with a count of one. This chain uses TRBV7-9 with TRBJ2-7, with TRBD1 identical over 7 bases. V trimming: 4 bases; J trimming: 0 bases; junction bases outside the gene matches: 12. Looked up from germline, CDR1 is SEHNR and CDR2 is FQNEAQ (reference sequence). This CDR3 has 17 amino acids. The CDR3 protein is CASSSLKGGWGSYEQYF. The CDR3 bases are TGTGCCAGCAGCTCGTTAAAAGGGGGCTGGGGCTCCTACGAGCAGTACTTC.

The chain carries TRBV5-1 and TRBJ2-3; D is possibly TRBD2 (6 bases). Per germline, CDR1 SGHRS and CDR2 YFSETQ. V was cut by 4 bases and J by 2 bases, with 14 bases left in between. This CDR3 has 15 amino acids. In DNA, the CDR3 is TGCGCCAGCAGCGAGGGACTTCCCCTCACAGATACGCAGTATTTT. Amino acid sequence: CASSEGLPLTDTQYF. Supplemented by reference TRBV5-1 and TRBJ2-3, the full variable domain reads KAGVTQTPRYLIKTRGQQVTLSCSPISGHRSVSWYQQTPGQGLQFLFEYFSETQRNKGNFPGRFSGRQFSNSRSEMNVSTLELGDSALYLCASSEGLPLTDTQYFGPGTRLTVL.

The rearrangement links TRBV13 to TRBJ1-1; D remains unclear. The CDR3 contains 13 residues. Trimming cost V 2 bases and J 11 bases, with 15 bases left between them. The germline gives CDR1 PRHDT, CDR2 FYEKMQ (reference sequence). This chain's CDR3 is CASSLTIFGAAFF. CDR3 in DNA: TGTGCCAGCAGCTTAACGATCTTCGGAGCCGCTTTCTTT.

The chain links TRBV4-1 to TRBJ1-4, with D unresolved. The CDR3 is made up of 14 amino acids. Between the trimmed V and J ends, which lost 3 bases and 5 bases, there was a span of 10 bases. In germline, CDR1 is MGHRA, CDR2 YSYEKL. CDR3 bases: TGCGCCAGCAGCCAGGCGGGCATAAATGAAAAACTGTTTTTT. The encoded protein is CASSQAGINEKLFF.

A few counts support this clone. V is TRBV5-1 and J is TRBJ2-3; tentatively, D is TRBD1 (6 bases). The V gene lost 4 bases and the J gene lost 1 base, with 13 bases spanning the gap. The CDR3 is 15 amino acids. Germline V gives CDR1 SGHRS, CDR2 YFSETQ. CDR3 in DNA: TGCGCCAGCAGCAATCAGGGGTCGGGCACAGATACGCAGTATTTT. Encoded protein: CASSNQGSGTDTQYF.

This clone has only one observation. This chain connects TRBV2 to TRBJ1-2; 8 bases agree with TRBD1. Trimming removed 4 bases from V and 4 bases from J; junction bases left unmatched: 5. The germline V gene encodes CDR1 SNHLY and CDR2 FYNNEI. The CDR3 is 14 amino acids. The CDR3 protein is CASSVSGGGYGYTF. The DNA of the CDR3 is TGTGCCAGCAGTGTGTCAGGGGGCGGCTATGGCTACACCTTC.

V usage is TRBV9 and J usage is TRBJ2-3; 8 bases fit TRBD1. Unmatched junction bases numbered 5, after V lost 5 bases and J lost 3 bases. The CDR3 sequence is 14 residues long. CDR1 and CDR2 (germline): SGDLS, YYNGEE. The CDR3 coding sequence is TGTGCCAGCAGTCAAACAGGGGGAACAGATACGCAGTATTTT. Its translation: CASSQTGGTDTQYF.

V usage is TRBV30 and J usage is TRBJ1-2; D unresolved. The CDR3 totals 16 residues. Germline lookup yields CDR1 GTSNPN and CDR2 SVGIG (reference sequence). Trimming took off 2 bases at V and 3 bases at J, with 19 bases between the two ends. In DNA form, the CDR3 reads TGTGCCTGGAGTCCTCCGTACGTCACAGATCACTATGGCTACACCTTC. This codes for CAWSPPYVTDHYGYTF.

This chain joins TRBV6-1 and TRBJ1-1; a weak D match, TRBD1 (6 bases). The CDR3 runs 15 residues. The germline V gene encodes CDR1 MNHNS and CDR2 SASEGT. V lost 5 bases and J lost 3, with 16 bases in between. CDR3 sequence: CASSFETKGDTEAFF. Here the CDR3 DNA reads TGTGCCAGCAGTTTTGAGACTAAGGGGGACACTGAAGCTTTCTTT.

The chain links TRBV30 to TRBJ2-6, with D unclear. Per germline, CDR1 GTSNPN and CDR2 SVGIG (reference sequence). The CDR3 contains 13 residues. CDR3 loop: CAGARQGANVLTF. The CDR3 bases are TGTGCTGGAGCCCGTCAAGGGGCCAACGTCCTGACTTTC.

The chain is built from TRBV23-1 and TRBJ1-2, with D tentatively TRBD1 (5 bases). TRBV23-1 is designated an ORF whose function remains uncertain. V was trimmed by 4 bases and J by 2 bases, leaving 8 bases between them. This CDR3 region has 13 residues. DNA for the CDR3: TGCGCCAGCAGTCCGGGGGTGAACTATGGCTACACCTTC. Protein sequence: CASSPGVNYGYTF.

The genes are TRBV21-1 and TRBJ2-2; the D segment call TRBD2 is taken from the table without a DNA check. TRBV21-1 is a known pseudogene. This CDR3 comprises 15 residues. The DNA of the CDR3 is TGTGCCAGCAGCAAAGGAGCGGGAGTCACCGGGGAGCTGTTTTTT. Protein product: CASSKGAGVTGELFF.

The chain links TRBV5-1 to TRBJ2-6; 8 nucleotides align to TRBD1. The length of the CDR3 is 19 residues. Germline CDR1 is SGHRS and CDR2 is YFSETQ. The ends lost 4 bases at V and 0 bases at J; junction bases unmatched: 12. CDR3 residues: CASSGHPGTGLSGANVLTF. DNA for the CDR3: TGCGCCAGCAGCGGCCATCCAGGGACAGGCCTCTCTGGGGCCAACGTCCTGACTTTC.

The chain combines TRBV7-2 with TRBJ2-5, with TRBD1 matching over 9 bases. The J call is in doubt because the DNA end fits TRBJ2-7 better. CDR3 length: 12 residues. CDR1 SGHTA and CDR2 FQGNSA come from the germline V gene. CDR3 sequence: CASSWTGDEQYF. The CDR3 DNA follows: TGTGCCAGCAGCTGGACAGGGGACGAGCAGTACTTC.

This chain links TRBV29-1 with TRBJ2-5; D ambiguous. Germline CDR1 SQVTM, CDR2 ANQGSEA. The CDR3 totals 12 residues. V shed 4 bases and J shed 1 base, with 7 bases lying between them. Written as DNA, the CDR3 is TGCAGCGTTGGCCTAGGCCAAGAGACCCAGTACTTC. This translates into CSVGLGQETQYF.

The rearrangement uses TRBV30 and TRBJ2-3; 10 nucleotides align to TRBD2. Looked up from germline, CDR1 is GTSNPN and CDR2 is SVGIG (reference sequence). The CDR3 covers 13 residues. The CDR3 sequence: CALGLAVGDTQYF. The CDR3 DNA reads TGTGCACTAGGACTAGCGGTAGGAGATACGCAGTATTTT.

The rearrangement links TRBV7-9 to TRBJ1-6, with D possibly TRBD1 on 6 matching bases. Germline V gene data show CDR1 as SEHNR and CDR2 as FQNEAQ (reference sequence). Trimming removed 3 bases at V and 5 bases at J, with 11 bases between. The CDR3 runs 15 residues. The CDR3, as DNA: TGTGCCAGCAGCTTGGCGGGGGGCGATAATTCACCCCTCCACTTT. Protein product: CASSLAGGDNSPLHF. Full variable domain (remainder filled in from reference TRBV7-9 and TRBJ1-6): DTGVSQNPRHKITKRGQNVTFRCDPISEHNRLYWYRQTLGQGPEFLTYFQNEAQLEKSRLLSDRFSAERPKGSFSTLEIQRTEQGDSAMYLCASSLAGGDNSPLHFGNGTRLTVT.

The chain joins TRBV5-1 to TRBJ2-5; D ambiguous. V was clipped by 3 bases and J by 3 bases, with 12 bases between them. The CDR3 is made up of 14 amino acids. Germline lookup yields CDR1 SGHRS and CDR2 YFSETQ. The CDR3 nucleotides are TGCGCCAGCAGCTATCTCACGCAGGAAGAGACCCAGTACTTC. The encoded protein is CASSYLTQEETQYF.

This chain links TRBV5-4 with TRBJ2-7; 8 bases are shared with TRBD1. V gave up 6 bases and J gave up 8 bases; unmatched junction bases: 10. The germline CDR1 and CDR2 sequences are SGHNT and YYREEE (reference sequence). This CDR3 spans 13 amino acids. The CDR3: CASTRTGQQKQYF. The CDR3 nucleotides are TGTGCCAGCACCCGGACAGGGCAACAAAAGCAGTACTTC. Complete variable domain (other parts from reference TRBV5-4 and TRBJ2-7): ETGVTQSPTHLIKTRGQQVTLRCSSQSGHNTVSWYQQALGQGPQFIFQYYREEENGRGNFPPRFSGLQFPNYSSELNVNALELDDSALYLCASTRTGQQKQYFGPGTRLTVT.

This clone has a single count. V usage is TRBV6-6 and J usage is TRBJ1-2; 10 bases match TRBD1. The CDR3 is made up of 13 amino acids. Per germline, CDR1 MNHNY and CDR2 SVGAGI (reference sequence). Losses at the gene ends were 6 bases for V and 7 bases for J; bases not matched to a gene: 5. CDR3 DNA: TGTGCCAGCAGCTCGGGACAGGGGATTGGCTACACCTTC. It encodes CASSSGQGIGYTF.

The V gene is TRBV5-4, the J gene TRBJ2-7, with TRBD1 as a possible D gene (6 bases). The CDR3 extends over 15 amino acids. V lost 4 bases and J lost 1, with 15 bases in between. The germline gives CDR1 SGHNT, CDR2 YYREEE (reference sequence). CDR3 protein: CASSRYDRISYEQYF. The CDR3 region has the DNA TGTGCCAGCAGCCGATATGACAGGATATCCTACGAGCAGTACTTC.